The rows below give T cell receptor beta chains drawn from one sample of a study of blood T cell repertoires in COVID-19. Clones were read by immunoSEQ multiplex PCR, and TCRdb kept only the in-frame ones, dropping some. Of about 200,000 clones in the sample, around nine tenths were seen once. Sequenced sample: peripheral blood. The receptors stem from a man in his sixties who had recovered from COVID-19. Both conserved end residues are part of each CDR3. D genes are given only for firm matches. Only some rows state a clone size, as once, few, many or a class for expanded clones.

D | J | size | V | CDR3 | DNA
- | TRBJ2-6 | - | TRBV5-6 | CASSLRGGANVLTF | TGTGCCAGCAGCTTAAGGGGTGGGGCCAACGTCCTGACTTTC
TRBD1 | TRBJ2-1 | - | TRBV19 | CASSTLRQGARGESSYNEQFF | TGTGCCAGTAGTACCCTCAGACAGGGGGCGCGGGGAGAAAGCTCCTACAATGAGCAGTTCTTC
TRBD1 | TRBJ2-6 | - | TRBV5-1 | CASSSERQGALTSSGANVLTF | TGCGCCAGCAGCTCAGAACGACAGGGGGCCCTGACTAGCTCTGGGGCCAACGTCCTGACTTTC
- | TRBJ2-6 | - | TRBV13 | CASSPNLWGESSGANVLTF | TGTGCCAGCAGCCCGAACTTATGGGGGGAGAGCTCTGGGGCCAACGTCCTGACTTTC
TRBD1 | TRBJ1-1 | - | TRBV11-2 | CASSLWTGETEAFF | TGTGCCAGCAGCTTGTGGACAGGCGAAACTGAAGCTTTCTTT
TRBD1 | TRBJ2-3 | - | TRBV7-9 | CASSLGGQGLTQYF | TGTGCCAGCAGCTTAGGGGGACAGGGATTAACGCAGTATTTT
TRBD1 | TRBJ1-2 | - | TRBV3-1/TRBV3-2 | CASSQGQGAGGYTF | TGTGCCAGCAGCCAAGGTCAGGGGGCTGGTGGCTACACCTTC
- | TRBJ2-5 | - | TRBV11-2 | CASSPAKGGRGETQYF | TGTGCCAGCAGCCCAGCTAAGGGGGGGCGGGGAGAGACCCAGTACTTC
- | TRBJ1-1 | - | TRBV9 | CASSGIPGQVNTEAFF | TGTGCCAGCAGCGGGATCCCAGGTCAGGTGAACACTGAAGCTTTCTTT
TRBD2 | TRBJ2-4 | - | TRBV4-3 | CASSQGTSGRAEGPKNIQYF | TGCGCCAGCAGCCAAGGGACTAGCGGGAGGGCCGAGGGGCCAAAAAACATTCAGTACTTC
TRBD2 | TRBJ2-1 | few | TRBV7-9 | CASSQGTSVREQFF | TGTGCCAGCAGCCAAGGGACTAGCGTGCGAGAGCAGTTCTTC
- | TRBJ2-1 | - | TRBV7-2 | CASSPAGRGYNEQFF | TGTGCCAGCAGCCCAGCGGGCCGGGGGTACAATGAGCAGTTCTTC
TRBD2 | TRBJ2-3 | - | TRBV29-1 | CSVANLAGVNTQYF | TGCAGCGTTGCAAATCTAGCGGGAGTAAATACGCAGTATTTT
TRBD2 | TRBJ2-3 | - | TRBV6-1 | CASSERGGPDTQYF | TGTGCCAGCAGCGAGCGGGGGGGCCCGGATACGCAGTATTTT
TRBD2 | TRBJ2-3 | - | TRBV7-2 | CASSFPSSGRGEDTQYF | TGTGCCAGCAGCTTCCCCTCTAGCGGTCGGGGGGAAGATACGCAGTATTTT
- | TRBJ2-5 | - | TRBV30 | CAWSVPTGTSEETQYF | TGTGCCTGGAGTGTTCCTACCGGGACTTCTGAAGAGACCCAGTACTTC
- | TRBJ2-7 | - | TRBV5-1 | CASSLGYSSYEQYF | TGCGCCAGCAGCTTGGGGTACAGCTCCTACGAGCAGTACTTC